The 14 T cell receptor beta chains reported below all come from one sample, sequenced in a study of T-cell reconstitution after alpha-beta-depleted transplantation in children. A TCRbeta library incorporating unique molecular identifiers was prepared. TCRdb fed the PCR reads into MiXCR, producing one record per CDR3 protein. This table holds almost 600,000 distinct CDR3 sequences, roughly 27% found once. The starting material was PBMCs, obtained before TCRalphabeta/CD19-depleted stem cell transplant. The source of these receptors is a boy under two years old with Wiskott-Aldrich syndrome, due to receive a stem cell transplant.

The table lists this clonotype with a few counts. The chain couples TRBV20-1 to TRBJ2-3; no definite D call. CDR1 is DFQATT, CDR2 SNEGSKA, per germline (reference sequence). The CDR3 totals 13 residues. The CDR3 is CSLYLTSTDTQYF. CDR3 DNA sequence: TGCAGCCTCTACCTGACTAGCACAGATACGCAGTATTTT.

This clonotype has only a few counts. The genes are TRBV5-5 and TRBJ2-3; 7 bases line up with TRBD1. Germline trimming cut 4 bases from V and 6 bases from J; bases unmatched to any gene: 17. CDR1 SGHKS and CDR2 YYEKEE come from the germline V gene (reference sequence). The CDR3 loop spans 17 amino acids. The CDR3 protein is CASSPSSAGTVFDTQYF. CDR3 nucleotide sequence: TGTGCCAGCAGCCCCTCCTCGGCCGGGACAGTATTCGATACGCAGTATTTT. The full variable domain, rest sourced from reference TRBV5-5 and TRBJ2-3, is DAGVTQSPTHLIKTRGQQVTLRCSPISGHKSVSWYQQVLGQGPQFIFQYYEKEERGRGNFPDRFSARQFPNYSSELNVNALLLGDSALYLCASSPSSAGTVFDTQYFGPGTRLTVL.

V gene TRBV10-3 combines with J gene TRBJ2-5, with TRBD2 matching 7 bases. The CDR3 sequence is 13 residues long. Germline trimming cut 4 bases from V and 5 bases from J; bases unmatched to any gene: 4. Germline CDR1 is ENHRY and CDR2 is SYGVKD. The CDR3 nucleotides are TGTGCCATCAGTGGACTAGCTTCGGAGACCCAGTACTTC. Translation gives CAISGLASETQYF.

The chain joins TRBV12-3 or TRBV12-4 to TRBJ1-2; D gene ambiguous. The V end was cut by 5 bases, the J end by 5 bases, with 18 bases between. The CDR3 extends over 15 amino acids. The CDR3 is CASSGEQRLGYGYTF. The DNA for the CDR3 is TGTGCCAGCAGTGGGGAGCAGCGCCTGGGGTATGGCTACACCTTC.

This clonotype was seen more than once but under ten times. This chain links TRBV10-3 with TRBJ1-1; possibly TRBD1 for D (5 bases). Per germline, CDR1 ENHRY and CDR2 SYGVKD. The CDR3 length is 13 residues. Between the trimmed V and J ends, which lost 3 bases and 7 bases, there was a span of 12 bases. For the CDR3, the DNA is TGTGCCATCAGTGATCAGGGCACTATTGAAGCTTTCTTT. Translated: CAISDQGTIEAFF.

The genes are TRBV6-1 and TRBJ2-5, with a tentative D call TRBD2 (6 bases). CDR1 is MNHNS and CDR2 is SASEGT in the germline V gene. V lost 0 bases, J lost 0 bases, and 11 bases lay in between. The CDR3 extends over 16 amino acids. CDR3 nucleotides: TGTGCCAGCAGTGAAGCGGCGGGGACGTACCAAGAGACCCAGTACTTC. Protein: CASSEAAGTYQETQYF.

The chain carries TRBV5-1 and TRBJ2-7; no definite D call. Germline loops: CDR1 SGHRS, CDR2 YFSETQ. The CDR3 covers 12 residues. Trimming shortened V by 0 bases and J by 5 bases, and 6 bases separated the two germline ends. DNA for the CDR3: TGCGCCAGCAGCTTGGAGATGGACGAGCAGTACTTC. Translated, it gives CASSLEMDEQYF.

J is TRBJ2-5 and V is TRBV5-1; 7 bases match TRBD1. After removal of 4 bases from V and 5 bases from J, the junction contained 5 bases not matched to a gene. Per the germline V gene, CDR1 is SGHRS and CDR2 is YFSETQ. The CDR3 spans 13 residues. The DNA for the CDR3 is TGCGCCAGCAGCACCGACAGGGACGAGACCCAGTACTTC. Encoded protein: CASSTDRDETQYF.

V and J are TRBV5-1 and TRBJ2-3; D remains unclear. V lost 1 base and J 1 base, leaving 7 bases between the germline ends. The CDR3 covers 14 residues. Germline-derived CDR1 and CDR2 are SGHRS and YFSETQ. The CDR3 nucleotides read TGCGCCAGCAGCTTGAATCCCGGCACAGATACGCAGTATTTT. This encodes CASSLNPGTDTQYF.

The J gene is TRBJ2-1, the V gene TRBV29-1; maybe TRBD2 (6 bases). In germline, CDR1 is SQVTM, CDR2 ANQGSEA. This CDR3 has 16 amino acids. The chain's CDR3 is CGGVGSPGGSYNEQFF. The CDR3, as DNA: TGCGGAGGGGTGGGCAGCCCAGGCGGATCCTACAATGAGCAGTTCTTC.

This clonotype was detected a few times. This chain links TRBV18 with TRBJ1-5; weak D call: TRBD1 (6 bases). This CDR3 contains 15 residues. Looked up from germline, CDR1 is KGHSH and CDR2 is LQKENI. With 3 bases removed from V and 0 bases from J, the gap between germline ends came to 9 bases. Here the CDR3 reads CASSPGQFSNQPQHF. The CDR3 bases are TGTGCCAGCTCACCCGGACAGTTTAGCAATCAGCCCCAGCATTTT.

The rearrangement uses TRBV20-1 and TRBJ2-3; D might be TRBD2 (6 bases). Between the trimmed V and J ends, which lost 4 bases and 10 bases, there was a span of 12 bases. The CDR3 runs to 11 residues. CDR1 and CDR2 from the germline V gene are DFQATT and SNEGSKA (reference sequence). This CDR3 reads CSAKTRASQYF. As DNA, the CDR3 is TGCAGTGCTAAGACTAGAGCTTCGCAGTATTTT.

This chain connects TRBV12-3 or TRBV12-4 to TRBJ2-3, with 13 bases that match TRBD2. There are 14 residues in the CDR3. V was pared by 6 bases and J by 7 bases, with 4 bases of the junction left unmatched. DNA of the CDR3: TGTGCCAGCAGCTGGACTAGCGGGAGCCATACGCAGTATTTT. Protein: CASSWTSGSHTQYF.

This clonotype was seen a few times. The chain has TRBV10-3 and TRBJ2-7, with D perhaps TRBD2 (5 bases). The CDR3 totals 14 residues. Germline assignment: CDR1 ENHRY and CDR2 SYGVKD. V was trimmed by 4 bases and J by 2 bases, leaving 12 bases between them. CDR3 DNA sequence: TGTGCCATCAGTGCTGAGCGGTGGCCCTACGAGCAGTACTTC. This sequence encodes CAISAERWPYEQYF.